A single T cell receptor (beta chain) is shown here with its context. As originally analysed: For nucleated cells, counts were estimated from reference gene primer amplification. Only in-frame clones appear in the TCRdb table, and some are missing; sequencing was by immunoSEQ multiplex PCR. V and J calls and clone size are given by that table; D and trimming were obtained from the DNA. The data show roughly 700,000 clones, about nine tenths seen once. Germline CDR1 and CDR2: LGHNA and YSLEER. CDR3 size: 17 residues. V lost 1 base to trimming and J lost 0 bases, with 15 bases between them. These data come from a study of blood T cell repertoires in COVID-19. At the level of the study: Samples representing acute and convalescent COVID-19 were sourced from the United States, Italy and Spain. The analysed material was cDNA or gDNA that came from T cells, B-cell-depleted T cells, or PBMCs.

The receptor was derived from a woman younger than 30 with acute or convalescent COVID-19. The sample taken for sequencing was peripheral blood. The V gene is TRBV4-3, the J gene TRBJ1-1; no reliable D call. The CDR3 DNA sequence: TGCGCCAGCAGCCAAGGGGGAGGGATGGGGATGAACACTGAAGCTTTCTTT. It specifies CASSQGGGMGMNTEAFF.